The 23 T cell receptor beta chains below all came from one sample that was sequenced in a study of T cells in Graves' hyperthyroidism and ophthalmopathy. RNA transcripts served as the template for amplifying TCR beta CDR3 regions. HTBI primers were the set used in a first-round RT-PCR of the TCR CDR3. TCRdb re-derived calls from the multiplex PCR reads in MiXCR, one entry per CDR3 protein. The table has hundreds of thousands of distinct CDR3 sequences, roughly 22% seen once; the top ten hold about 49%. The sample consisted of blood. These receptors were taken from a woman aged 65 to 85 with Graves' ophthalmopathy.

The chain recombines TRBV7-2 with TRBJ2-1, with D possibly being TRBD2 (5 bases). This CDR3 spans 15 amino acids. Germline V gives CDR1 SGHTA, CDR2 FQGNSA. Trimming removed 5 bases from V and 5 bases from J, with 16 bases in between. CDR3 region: CASSPQSGVHNEQFF. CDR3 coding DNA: TGTGCCAGCAGCCCCCAGAGCGGAGTACACAATGAGCAGTTCTTC. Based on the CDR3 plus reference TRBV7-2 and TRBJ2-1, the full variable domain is GAGVSQSPSNKVTEKGKDVELRCDPISGHTALYWYRQSLGQGLEFLIYFQGNSAPDKSGLPSDRFSAERTGGSVSTLTIQRTQQEDSAVYLCASSPQSGVHNEQFFGPGTRLTVL.

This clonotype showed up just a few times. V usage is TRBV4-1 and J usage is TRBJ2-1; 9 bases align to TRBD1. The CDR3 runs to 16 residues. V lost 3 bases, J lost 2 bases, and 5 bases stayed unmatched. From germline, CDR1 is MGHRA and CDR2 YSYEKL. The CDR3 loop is CASSQGGQGPYNEQFF. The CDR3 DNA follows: TGCGCCAGCAGCCAGGGGGGACAGGGCCCCTACAATGAGCAGTTCTTC.

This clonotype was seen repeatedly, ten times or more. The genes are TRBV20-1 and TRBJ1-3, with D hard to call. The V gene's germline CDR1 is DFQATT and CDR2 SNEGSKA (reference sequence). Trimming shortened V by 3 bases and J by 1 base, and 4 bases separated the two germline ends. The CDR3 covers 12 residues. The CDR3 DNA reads TGCAGTGCTAGGTCGTCTGGAAACACCATATATTTT. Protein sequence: CSARSSGNTIYF.

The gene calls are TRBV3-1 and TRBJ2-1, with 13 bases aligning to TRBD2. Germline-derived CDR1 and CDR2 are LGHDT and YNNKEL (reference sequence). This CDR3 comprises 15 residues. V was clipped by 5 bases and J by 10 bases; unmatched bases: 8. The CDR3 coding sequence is TGTGCCAGCAGCAGAGGACTAGCGGGAGTTGAAGAGCAGTTCTTC. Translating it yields CASSRGLAGVEEQFF.

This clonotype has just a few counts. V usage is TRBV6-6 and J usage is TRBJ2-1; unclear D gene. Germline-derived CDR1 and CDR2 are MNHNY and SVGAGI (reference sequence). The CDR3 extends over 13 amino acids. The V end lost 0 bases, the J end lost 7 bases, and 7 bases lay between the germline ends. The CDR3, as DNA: TGTGCCAGCAGTTACTCGTTCCGAAATGAGCAGTTCTTC. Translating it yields CASSYSFRNEQFF.

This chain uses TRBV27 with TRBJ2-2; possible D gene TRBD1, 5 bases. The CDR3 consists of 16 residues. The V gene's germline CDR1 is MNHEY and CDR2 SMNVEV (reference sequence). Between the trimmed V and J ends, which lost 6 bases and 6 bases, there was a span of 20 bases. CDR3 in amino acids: CASRNQGVMFSGELFF. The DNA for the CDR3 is TGTGCCAGCAGAAATCAAGGGGTGATGTTTTCCGGGGAGCTGTTTTTT.

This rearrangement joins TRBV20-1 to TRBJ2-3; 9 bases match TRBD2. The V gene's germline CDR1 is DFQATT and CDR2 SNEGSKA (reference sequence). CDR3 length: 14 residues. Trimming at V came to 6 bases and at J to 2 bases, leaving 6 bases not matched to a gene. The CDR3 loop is CSAQLAGLTDTQYF. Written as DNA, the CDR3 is TGCAGTGCACAGCTAGCGGGACTCACAGATACGCAGTATTTT.

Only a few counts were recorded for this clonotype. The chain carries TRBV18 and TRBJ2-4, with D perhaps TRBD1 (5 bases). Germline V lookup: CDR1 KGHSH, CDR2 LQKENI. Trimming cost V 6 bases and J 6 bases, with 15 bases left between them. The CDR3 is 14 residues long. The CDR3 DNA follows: TGTGCCAGCTCCATACCCAGTAGGGGAAACATTCAGTACTTC. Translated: CASSIPSRGNIQYF.

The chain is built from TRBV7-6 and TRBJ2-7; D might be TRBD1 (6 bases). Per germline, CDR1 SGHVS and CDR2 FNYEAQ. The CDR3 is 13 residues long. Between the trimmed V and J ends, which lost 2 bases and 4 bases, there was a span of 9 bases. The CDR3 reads CASSLWDTYEQYF. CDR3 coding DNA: TGTGCCAGCAGCTTATGGGACACATACGAGCAGTACTTC.

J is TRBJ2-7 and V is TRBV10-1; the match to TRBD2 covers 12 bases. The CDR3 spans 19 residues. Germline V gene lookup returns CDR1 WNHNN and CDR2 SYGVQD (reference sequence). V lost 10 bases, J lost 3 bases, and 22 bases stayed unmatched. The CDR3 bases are TGCGCCATCGAGGGCCCCGGGACTAGCGGGCCCGGCACCGTCTACGAGCAGTACTTC. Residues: CAIEGPGTSGPGTVYEQYF.

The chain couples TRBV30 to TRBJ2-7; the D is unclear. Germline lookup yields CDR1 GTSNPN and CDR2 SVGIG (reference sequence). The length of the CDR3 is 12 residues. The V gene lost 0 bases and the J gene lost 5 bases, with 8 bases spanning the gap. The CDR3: CAWSVAANEQYF. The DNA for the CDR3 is TGTGCCTGGAGTGTTGCGGCTAACGAGCAGTACTTC. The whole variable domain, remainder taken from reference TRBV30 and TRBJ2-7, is SQTIHQWPATLVQPVGSPLSLECTVEGTSNPNLYWYRQAAGRGLQLLFYSVGIGQISSEVPQNLSASRPQDRQFILSSKKLLLSDSGFYLCAWSVAANEQYFGPGTRLTVT.

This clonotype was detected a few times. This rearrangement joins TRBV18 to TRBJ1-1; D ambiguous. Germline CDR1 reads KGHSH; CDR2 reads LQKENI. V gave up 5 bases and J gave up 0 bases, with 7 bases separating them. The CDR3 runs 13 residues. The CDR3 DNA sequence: TGTGCCAGCTCAGGCAGCATGAACACTGAAGCTTTCTTT. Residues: CASSGSMNTEAFF.

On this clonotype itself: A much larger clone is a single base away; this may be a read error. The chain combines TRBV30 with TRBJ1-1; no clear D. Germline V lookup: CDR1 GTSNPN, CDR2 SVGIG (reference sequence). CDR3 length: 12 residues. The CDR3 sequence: CAWSVRSAEASF. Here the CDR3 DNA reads TGTGCCTGGAGTGTACGGTCGGCTGAAGCTTCCTTT.

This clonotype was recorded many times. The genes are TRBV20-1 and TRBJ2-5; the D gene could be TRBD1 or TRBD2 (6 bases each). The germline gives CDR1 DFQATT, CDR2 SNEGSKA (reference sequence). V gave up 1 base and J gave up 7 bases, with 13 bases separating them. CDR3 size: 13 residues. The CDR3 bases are TGCAGTGCTAGAGTGGGGGGCCCGAGGACCCAGTACTTC. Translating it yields CSARVGGPRTQYF.

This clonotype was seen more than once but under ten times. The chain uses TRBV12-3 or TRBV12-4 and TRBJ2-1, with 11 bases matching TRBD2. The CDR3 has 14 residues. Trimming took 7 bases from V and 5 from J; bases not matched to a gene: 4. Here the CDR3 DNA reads TGTGCCAGCACACTAGCGGGAGAGGACAATGAGCAGTTCTTC. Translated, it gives CASTLAGEDNEQFF.

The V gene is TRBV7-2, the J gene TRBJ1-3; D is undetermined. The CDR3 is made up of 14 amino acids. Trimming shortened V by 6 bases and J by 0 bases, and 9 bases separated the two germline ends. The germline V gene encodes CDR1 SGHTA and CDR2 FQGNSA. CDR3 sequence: CASRLPGSGNTIYF. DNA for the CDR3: TGTGCCAGCAGATTACCGGGCTCTGGAAACACCATATATTTT.

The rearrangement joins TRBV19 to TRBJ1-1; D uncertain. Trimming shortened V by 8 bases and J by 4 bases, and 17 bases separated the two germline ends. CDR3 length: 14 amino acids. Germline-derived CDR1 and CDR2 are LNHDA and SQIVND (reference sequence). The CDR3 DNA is TGTGCCAGTGACAATAGAGGGATGAGCACTGAAGCTTTCTTT. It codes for CASDNRGMSTEAFF.

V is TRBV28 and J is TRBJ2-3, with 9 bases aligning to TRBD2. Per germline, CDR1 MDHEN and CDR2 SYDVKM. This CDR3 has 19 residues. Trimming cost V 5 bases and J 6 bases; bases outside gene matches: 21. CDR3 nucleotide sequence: TGTGCCAGCAGTGCGGGACTAGCTCGTTTCCAGGGTTTCGCTGATACGCAGTATTTT. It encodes CASSAGLARFQGFADTQYF.

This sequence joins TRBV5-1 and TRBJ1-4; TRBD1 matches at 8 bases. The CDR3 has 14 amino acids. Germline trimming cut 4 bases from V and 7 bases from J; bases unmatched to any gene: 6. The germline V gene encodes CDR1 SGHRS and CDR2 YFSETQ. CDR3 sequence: CASSPGQGAEKLFF. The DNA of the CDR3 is TGCGCCAGCAGCCCCGGACAGGGAGCTGAAAAACTGTTTTTT.

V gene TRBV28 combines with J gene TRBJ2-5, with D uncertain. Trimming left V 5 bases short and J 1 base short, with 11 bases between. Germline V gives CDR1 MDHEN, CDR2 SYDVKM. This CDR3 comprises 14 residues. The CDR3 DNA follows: TGTGCCAGCAGTCCCCCACCTCTCCAAGAGACCCAGTACTTC. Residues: CASSPPPLQETQYF. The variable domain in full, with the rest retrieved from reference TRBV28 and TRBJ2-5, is DVKVTQSSRYLVKRTGEKVFLECVQDMDHENMFWYRQDPGLGLRLIYFSYDVKMKEKGDIPEGYSVSREKKERFSLILESASTNQTSMYLCASSPPPLQETQYFGPGTRLLVL.

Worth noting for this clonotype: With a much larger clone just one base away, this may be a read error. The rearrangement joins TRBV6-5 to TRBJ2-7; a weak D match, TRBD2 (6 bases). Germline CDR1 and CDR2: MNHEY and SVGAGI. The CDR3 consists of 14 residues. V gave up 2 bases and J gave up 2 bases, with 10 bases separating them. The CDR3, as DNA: TGTGCCAGCAGTTACGCGGGGAGTGCCTACGAGCAGTACTTC. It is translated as CASSYAGSAYEQYF.

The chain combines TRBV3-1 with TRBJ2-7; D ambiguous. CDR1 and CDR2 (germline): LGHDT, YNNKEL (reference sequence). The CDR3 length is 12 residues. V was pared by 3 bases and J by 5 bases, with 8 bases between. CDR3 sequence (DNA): TGTGCCAGCAGCCAGACTGCGCACGAGCAGTACTTC. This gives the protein CASSQTAHEQYF.

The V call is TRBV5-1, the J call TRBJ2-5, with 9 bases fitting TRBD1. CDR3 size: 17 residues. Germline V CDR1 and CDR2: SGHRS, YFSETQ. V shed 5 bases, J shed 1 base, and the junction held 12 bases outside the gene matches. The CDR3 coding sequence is TGCGCCAGCAGACGCCGGGACAGGGTACCACGCCAAGAGACCCAGTACTTC. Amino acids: CASRRRDRVPRQETQYF.